This is a list of T cell receptor beta chains from one sample in a study of shared clonotypes between healthy human individuals. Generated by immunoSEQ multiplex PCR, the TCRdb table keeps only in-frame clones and is missing some. The sample carries roughly 320,000 clones, around 86% recorded once. Source material: memory CD8+ T cells sorted from blood. The receptors come from a man aged 18 to 29 in good health. The CDR3 runs from the conserved cysteine through the conserved F or W. Size values are once, few and many counts, or a class for expanded clones, and some rows have none.

j_call | clone_size | v_call | cdr3_aa
TRBJ1-2 | NA | TRBV29-1 | CSVESSSTYGYTF
TRBJ2-7 | NA | TRBV7-9 | CASGGTEGSYEQYF
TRBJ2-5 | NA | TRBV29-1 | CSVYPGTGVQETQYF
TRBJ2-5 | NA | TRBV5-6 | CASSLRFGTVGRETQYF
TRBJ2-7 | NA | TRBV27 | CASSLFPFSYEQYF
TRBJ2-7 | NA | TRBV9 | CASSVGQGKTYEQYF
TRBJ2-7 | NA | TRBV9 | CASSPTGSYEQYF
TRBJ1-2 | NA | TRBV6-5 | CASSYDPKDGYGYTF
TRBJ2-1 | once | TRBV10-3 | CAISVSGIEQFF
TRBJ2-1 | few | TRBV10-3 | CAISAAGGPMGQFF
TRBJ2-7 | NA | TRBV11-2 | CASSLYRVPYEQYF
TRBJ1-2 | NA | TRBV13 | CASSPYMGAYGYTF
TRBJ2-1 | NA | TRBV15 | CATSRVLAGANEQFF
TRBJ2-7 | NA | TRBV6-1 | CASSEARPYEQYF
TRBJ2-1 | many | TRBV7-9 | CASSFLGGEQFF
TRBJ1-2 | NA | TRBV9 | CASSPSGTGSYTF
TRBJ2-1 | NA | TRBV5-1 | CASSLSWSALSYNEQFF
TRBJ2-5 | once | TRBV21-1 | CASSKAGVQETQYF
TRBJ2-7 | NA | TRBV9 | CASSSGDIYEQYF
TRBJ2-1 | NA | TRBV11-2 | CASNRDGGPREQFF
TRBJ2-7 | once | TRBV30 | CAWSPPGLAVGGSYEQYF
TRBJ1-1 | NA | TRBV13 | CASSPRQGLNTEAFF
TRBJ2-7 | NA | TRBV10-2 | CASHIAGGSYEQYF
TRBJ2-1 | NA | TRBV19 | CASSIKADRPLGNEQFF
TRBJ2-7 | NA | TRBV11-2 | CASSLDQIYYEQYF
TRBJ2-7 | NA | TRBV30 | CAWSEGSYEQYF
TRBJ2-1 | NA | TRBV7-9 | CASSPRQGSSYNEQFF
TRBJ2-3 | NA | TRBV7-2 | CASSTPLRGRVTDTQYF
TRBJ2-4 | once | TRBV7-9 | CASSLVGRAKNIQYF
TRBJ1-1 | NA | TRBV2 | CASSALPLTVMNTEAFF
TRBJ2-2 | few | TRBV6-5 | CASALSSNTGELFF
TRBJ2-1 | NA | TRBV4-3 | CASSQDASSGLPYNEQFF
TRBJ2-7 | NA | TRBV4-3 | CASSQGKGEQYF
TRBJ1-5 | NA | TRBV28 | CASSFPGLNQPQHF
TRBJ2-7 | NA | TRBV10-2 | CASCLVGLGGEQYF
TRBJ2-7 | NA | TRBV28 | CASSSSWGGEQYF
TRBJ1-5 | NA | TRBV10-3 | CATSRQGNQPQHF
TRBJ2-3 | NA | TRBV27 | CASRPGALTDTQYF
TRBJ2-7 | NA | TRBV6-6 | CASSYSPSGYDEQYF
TRBJ2-4 | NA | TRBV19 | CASSVWFIEAKNIQYF
TRBJ2-1 | NA | TRBV5-6 | CASSFPLAGGPDEQFF
TRBJ2-1 | NA | TRBV6-5 | CASSYSWGLAADEQFF
TRBJ2-1 | NA | TRBV7-9 | CASSAASGNINEQFF
TRBJ2-7 | NA | TRBV27 | CASWRLGSPYEQYF
TRBJ2-1 | NA | TRBV25-1 | CASSELAGAGEQFF
TRBJ2-3 | NA | TRBV9 | CATAPDGALGDTQYF
TRBJ1-4 | few | TRBV6-5 | CASSYLSELRLFF
TRBJ2-7 | NA | TRBV27 | CASAPGGYHEQYF
TRBJ1-6 | once | TRBV4-1 | CASSPNAGTDNSPLHF
TRBJ2-3 | NA | TRBV30 | CAWSRDRGLEGYF
TRBJ1-3 | NA | TRBV7-9 | CASSPRGTRALFSGNTIYF
TRBJ1-1 | NA | TRBV10-2 | CASTGTGGPGGAFF
TRBJ1-1 | NA | TRBV7-2 | CASSYVAPSTEAFF
TRBJ2-7 | NA | TRBV7-8 | CASSFRSGASEQYF
TRBJ1-1 | NA | TRBV6-5 | CASSGGNTEAFF
TRBJ2-2 | NA | TRBV19 | CASSPRGPAWTGELFF
TRBJ1-2 | NA | TRBV27 | CASSYNGGNYGYTF